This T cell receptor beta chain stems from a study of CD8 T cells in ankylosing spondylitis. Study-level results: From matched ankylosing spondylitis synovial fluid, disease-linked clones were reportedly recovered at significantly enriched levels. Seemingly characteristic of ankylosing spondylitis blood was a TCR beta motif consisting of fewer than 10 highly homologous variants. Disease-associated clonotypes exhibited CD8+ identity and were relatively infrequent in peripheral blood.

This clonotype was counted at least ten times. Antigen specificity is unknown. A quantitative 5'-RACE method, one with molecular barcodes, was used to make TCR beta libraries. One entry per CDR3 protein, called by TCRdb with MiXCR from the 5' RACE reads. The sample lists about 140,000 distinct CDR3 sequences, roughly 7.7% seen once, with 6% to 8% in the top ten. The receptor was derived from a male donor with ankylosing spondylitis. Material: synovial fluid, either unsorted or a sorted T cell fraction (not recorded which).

The CDR3 loop reads CASSYSPVSAPYGYTF. The CDR3, as DNA: TGTGCCAGCAGTTACTCCCCAGTCTCAGCCCCCTATGGCTACACCTTC. The rearrangement links TRBV6-5 to TRBJ1-2, with D hard to call. Trimming took 0 bases from V and 4 from J, leaving 15 bases between them. CDR1 MNHEY and CDR2 SVGAGI come from the germline V gene. The CDR3 sequence is 16 residues long.